This paragraph reports one T cell receptor beta chain. The sample originates from a study of T cell changes during pregnancy in multiple sclerosis. V was trimmed by 0 bases and J by 4 bases, leaving 14 bases between them. Germline V lookup: CDR1 SGHRS, CDR2 YFSETQ. The CDR3 spans 15 residues. Profiled with immunoSEQ multiplex PCR; TCRdb holds only in-frame clones, not every one. The sample lists approximately 60,000 clones, roughly 90% occurring once. The rearrangement links TRBV5-1 to TRBJ2-7; D might be TRBD2 (5 bases). Sequencing was performed on peripheral blood, taken before pregnancy. The receptor was derived from a female donor with multiple sclerosis, enrolled in a pregnancy study. The DNA for the CDR3 is TGCGCCAGCAGCTTGGGGGGAACCGGGGTTTACGAGCAGTACTTC. Translated, it gives CASSLGGTGVYEQYF. Looking up the rest from reference TRBV5-1 and TRBJ2-7 gives the full variable domain: KAGVTQTPRYLIKTRGQQVTLSCSPISGHRSVSWYQQTPGQGLQFLFEYFSETQRNKGNFPGRFSGRQFSNSRSEMNVSTLELGDSALYLCASSLGGTGVYEQYFGPGTRLTVT.